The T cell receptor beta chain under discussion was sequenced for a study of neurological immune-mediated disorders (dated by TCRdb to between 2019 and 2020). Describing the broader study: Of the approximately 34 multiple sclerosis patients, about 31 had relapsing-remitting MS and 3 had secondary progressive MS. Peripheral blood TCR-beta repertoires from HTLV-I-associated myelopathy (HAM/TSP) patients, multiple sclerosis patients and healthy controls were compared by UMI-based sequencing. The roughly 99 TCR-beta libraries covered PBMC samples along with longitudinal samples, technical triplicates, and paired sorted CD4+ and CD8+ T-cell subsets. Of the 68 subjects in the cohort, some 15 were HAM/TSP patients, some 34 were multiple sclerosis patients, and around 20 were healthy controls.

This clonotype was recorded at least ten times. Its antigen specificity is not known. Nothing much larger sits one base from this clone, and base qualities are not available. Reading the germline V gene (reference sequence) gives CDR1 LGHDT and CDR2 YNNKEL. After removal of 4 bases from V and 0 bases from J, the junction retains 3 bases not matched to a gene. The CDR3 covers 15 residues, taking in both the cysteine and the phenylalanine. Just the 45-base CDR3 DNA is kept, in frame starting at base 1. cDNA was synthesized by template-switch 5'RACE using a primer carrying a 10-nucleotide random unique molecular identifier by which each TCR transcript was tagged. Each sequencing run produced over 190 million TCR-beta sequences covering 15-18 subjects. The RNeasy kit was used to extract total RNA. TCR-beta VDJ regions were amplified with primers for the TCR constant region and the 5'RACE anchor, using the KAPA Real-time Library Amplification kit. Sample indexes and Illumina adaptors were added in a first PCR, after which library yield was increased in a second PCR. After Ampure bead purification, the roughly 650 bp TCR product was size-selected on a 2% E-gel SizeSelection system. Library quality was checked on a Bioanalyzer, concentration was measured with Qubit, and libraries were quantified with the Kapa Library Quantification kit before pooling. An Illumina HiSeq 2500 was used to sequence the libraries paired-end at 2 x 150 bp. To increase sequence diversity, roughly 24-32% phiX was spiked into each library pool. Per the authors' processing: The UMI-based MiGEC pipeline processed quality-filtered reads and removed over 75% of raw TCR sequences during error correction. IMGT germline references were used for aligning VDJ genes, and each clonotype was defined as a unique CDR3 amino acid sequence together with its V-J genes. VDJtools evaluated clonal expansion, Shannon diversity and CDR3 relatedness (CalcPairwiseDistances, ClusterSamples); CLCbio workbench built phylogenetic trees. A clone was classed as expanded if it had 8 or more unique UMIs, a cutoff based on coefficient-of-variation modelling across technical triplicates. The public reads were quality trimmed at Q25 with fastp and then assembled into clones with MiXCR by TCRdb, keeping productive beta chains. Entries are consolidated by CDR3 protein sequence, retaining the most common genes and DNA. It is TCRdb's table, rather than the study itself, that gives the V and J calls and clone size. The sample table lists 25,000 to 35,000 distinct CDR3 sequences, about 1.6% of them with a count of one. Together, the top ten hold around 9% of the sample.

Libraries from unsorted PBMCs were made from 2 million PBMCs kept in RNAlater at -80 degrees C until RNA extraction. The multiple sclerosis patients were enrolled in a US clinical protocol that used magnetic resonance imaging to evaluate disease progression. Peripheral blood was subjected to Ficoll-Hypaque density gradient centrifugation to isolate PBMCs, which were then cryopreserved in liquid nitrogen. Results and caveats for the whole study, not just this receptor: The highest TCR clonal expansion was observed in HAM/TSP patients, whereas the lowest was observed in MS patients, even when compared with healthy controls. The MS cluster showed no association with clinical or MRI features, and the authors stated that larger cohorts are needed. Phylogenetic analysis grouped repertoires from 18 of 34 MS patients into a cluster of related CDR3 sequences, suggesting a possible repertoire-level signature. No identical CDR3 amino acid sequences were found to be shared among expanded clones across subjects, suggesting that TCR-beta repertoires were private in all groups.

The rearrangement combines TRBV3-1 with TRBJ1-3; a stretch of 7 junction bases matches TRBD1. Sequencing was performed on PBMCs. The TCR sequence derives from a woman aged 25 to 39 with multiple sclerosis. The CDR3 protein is CASSPGQFSGNTIYF. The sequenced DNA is TGTGCCAGCAGCCCGGGACAGTTCTCTGGAAACACCATATATTTT.